A single sample gave rise to the 2 T cell receptor beta chains below, sequenced in a study of T cells after yellow fever vaccination. Each CDR3 protein is one row after TCRdb ran MiXCR on the 5' RACE reads. The repertoire holds some 340,000 distinct CDR3 sequences, with approximately 11% as singletons. Sequenced material: CD4+ T cells sorted from PBMCs, taken 45 days after the yellow fever booster vaccination. These receptor sequences come from a man between 18 and 35 years old who received the YFV17D yellow fever vaccine.

This clonotype was detected many times. The gene calls are TRBV12-3 or TRBV12-4 and TRBJ2-5; the match to TRBD2 covers 8 bases. The ends lost 1 base at V and 3 bases at J; junction bases unmatched: 7. The CDR3 length is 16 residues. The CDR3 is CASSLDEGAGEETQYF. CDR3 nucleotide sequence: TGTGCCAGCAGTTTAGACGAAGGAGCGGGGGAAGAGACCCAGTACTTC.

This clonotype came up once. This chain uses TRBV9 with TRBJ2-1; D is perhaps TRBD2 (7 bases). V lost 4 bases and J lost 4, with 15 bases in between. The CDR3 has 15 amino acids. Germline assignment: CDR1 SGDLS and CDR2 YYNGEE. CDR3 residues: CASSQSGGPYNEQFF. CDR3 coding DNA: TGTGCCAGCAGCCAATCGGGGGGCCCTTACAATGAGCAGTTCTTC.